One sample yielded the 12 T cell receptor beta chains listed below, sequenced in a study of shared clonotypes between healthy human individuals. Profiling relied on immunoSEQ multiplex PCR, and the TCRdb table lists in-frame clones only, not all of them. The sample lists approximately 470,000 clones, roughly 80% occurring once. Sequencing was carried out using PBMCs. The receptors come from a woman aged 40 to 50 in good health. Some clones in this sample may be carry-over from other donors' samples.

As for this clone: With only one base between it and a far larger clone, this is likely a read error. The chain combines TRBV6-4 with TRBJ1-1; D not certain. The CDR3 extends over 15 amino acids. Germline CDR1 and CDR2: MRHNA and SNTAGT. CDR3 coding DNA: TGTTCCAGCAGCCCGGAGATGTCCGGAAGCACTGAAGCTTTCTTT. Translated, it gives CSSSPEMSGSTEAFF.

This clone has a handful of counts. Here the CDR3 reads CASSLLQGRGSYEQYF. In DNA form, the CDR3 reads TGTGCCAGCAGCTTACTACAGGGACGGGGCTCCTACGAGCAGTACTTC. The gene calls are TRBV11-2 and TRBJ2-7; a weak D match, TRBD1 (6 bases). Per the germline V gene, CDR1 is SGHAT and CDR2 is FQNNGV. V was cut by 2 bases and J by 0 bases, with 14 bases left in between. The CDR3 runs 16 residues.

The chain employs TRBV4-1 and TRBJ1-2; TRBD1 aligns across 10 bases. CDR1 is MGHRA and CDR2 is YSYEKL in the germline V gene. V lost 9 bases, J lost 6 bases, and 13 bases stayed unmatched. CDR3 length: 15 residues. DNA of the CDR3: TGCGCCAGTAAATCCGACAGGACAGGGGGAGATGGCTACACCTTC. It encodes CASKSDRTGGDGYTF.

The chain combines TRBV7-9 with TRBJ2-3; D is ambiguous. The CDR3 spans 14 residues. Germline assignment: CDR1 SEHNR and CDR2 FQNEAQ (reference sequence). V was clipped by 5 bases and J by 7 bases, with 16 bases between them. The CDR3 loop reads CASSPPAQAHTQYF. The CDR3 region has the DNA TGTGCCAGCAGCCCACCCGCGCAAGCCCATACGCAGTATTTT.

As concerns this clone: The junction differs from germline at one of its ends, possibly a read error. V is TRBV5-5 and J is TRBJ2-7, with a weak D call TRBD2 (5 bases). The CDR3 runs 11 residues. Per germline, CDR1 SGHKS and CDR2 YYEKEE (reference sequence). CDR3: CASSLRETTGF. Here the CDR3 DNA reads TGTGCCAGCAGCTTGAGGGAGACGACGGGTTTC.

The chain combines TRBV7-9 with TRBJ2-3; 10 nucleotides agree with TRBD2. The V and J ends lost 5 bases and 2 bases, in that order; junction bases with no gene match: 7. The CDR3 spans 16 residues. The V gene's germline CDR1 is SEHNR and CDR2 FQNEAQ (reference sequence). The CDR3 loop is CASSLWLAGDTDTQYF. The DNA for the CDR3 is TGTGCCAGCAGCCTCTGGCTAGCGGGGGACACAGATACGCAGTATTTT.

This chain joins TRBV5-1 and TRBJ1-1, with a tentative D call TRBD1 (5 bases). The germline V gene encodes CDR1 SGHRS and CDR2 YFSETQ. The length of the CDR3 is 16 residues. V shed 1 base and J shed 4 bases, with 17 bases lying between them. This chain's CDR3 is CASSLFGAATSTEAFF. CDR3 bases: TGCGCCAGCAGCTTGTTTGGGGCCGCTACGAGCACTGAAGCTTTCTTT.

The chain recombines TRBV5-4 with TRBJ2-3, with a tentative D call TRBD2 (5 bases). V shed 0 bases and J shed 1 base, with 9 bases lying between them. Germline lookup yields CDR1 SGHNT and CDR2 YYREEE (reference sequence). CDR3 length equals 15 residues. The CDR3 nucleotides are TGTGCCAGCAGCTTGGGACTAAAAGGCACAGATACGCAGTATTTT. Translating gives CASSLGLKGTDTQYF.

This clone has a handful of counts. The chain combines TRBV18 with TRBJ1-1, with D uncertain. The CDR3 extends over 14 amino acids. V lost 2 bases to trimming and J lost 6 bases, with 13 bases between them. CDR1 is KGHSH, CDR2 LQKENI, per germline. CDR3 residues: CASSPAGASAEAFF. The CDR3 DNA is TGTGCCAGCTCACCAGCGGGTGCGTCGGCTGAAGCTTTCTTT.

As DNA, the CDR3 is TGTGCCAGCAGTGCCGAGACAGATACGTATGGCTACACCTTC. It translates to CASSAETDTYGYTF. The chain joins TRBV27 to TRBJ1-2, with D maybe TRBD1 (5 bases). This CDR3 has 14 amino acids. CDR1 is MNHEY and CDR2 is SMNVEV in the germline V gene (reference sequence). Trimming pared 5 bases from V and 5 bases from J, leaving 15 bases between.

The genes are TRBV6-5 and TRBJ1-1, with no clear D. Germline V CDR1 and CDR2: MNHEY, SVGAGI. There are 12 residues in the CDR3. V lost 9 bases, J lost 0 bases, and 8 bases lay in between. The CDR3 bases are TGTGCCAGTCGTGGGGTGAACACTGAAGCTTTCTTT. It translates to CASRGVNTEAFF.

V usage is TRBV11-1 and J usage is TRBJ2-3; D uncertain. From germline, CDR1 is SGHAT and CDR2 FQDESV (reference sequence). Deletions cut 5 bases from V and 1 base from J, with 13 bases between. CDR3 length: 15 residues. CDR3 amino acids: CASSLGPSGTDTQYF. CDR3 DNA: TGTGCCAGCAGCCTAGGACCCAGTGGCACAGATACGCAGTATTTT.